Below, 9 T cell receptor beta chains from the same sample are listed, as sequenced in a study of T cell responses to AZD1222 COVID-19 vaccine. Sequencing used immunoSEQ multiplex PCR; TCRdb keeps in-frame clones, though not all of them. The data show under 95,000 clones, with approximately 85% seen just once and under 11% held by the top ten. The starting material was peripheral blood, obtained 28 days after the second AZD1222 dose. These receptors all come from an adult who received the AZD1222 COVID-19 vaccine.

The chain has TRBV6-5 and TRBJ1-5; 8 nucleotides match TRBD1. This CDR3 has 13 residues. Germline V gene data show CDR1 as MNHEY and CDR2 as SVGAGI. V shed 6 bases, J shed 5 bases, and the junction held 3 bases outside the gene matches. CDR3 in DNA: TGTGCCAGCAGCCAGGGGGCGGATCAGCCCCAGCATTTT. This gives the protein CASSQGADQPQHF.

The chain is built from TRBV10-3 and TRBJ2-1; D is unclear. Germline assignment: CDR1 ENHRY and CDR2 SYGVKD. The V gene lost 3 bases and the J gene lost 4 bases, with 7 bases spanning the gap. This CDR3 region has 13 residues. CDR3 coding DNA: TGTGCCATCAGTGAAGGGCAATACAATGAGCAGTTCTTC. Its translation is CAISEGQYNEQFF.

This clone was counted a single time. The chain recombines TRBV14 with TRBJ2-2; 7 positions match TRBD2. CDR1 is SGHDN and CDR2 is FVKESK in the germline V gene. CDR3 length: 15 amino acids. Losses at the gene ends were 4 bases for V and 5 bases for J; bases not matched to a gene: 7. The CDR3 sequence: CASSPLGTITGELFF. The CDR3 nucleotides are TGTGCCAGCAGCCCCTTAGGGACTATAACCGGGGAGCTGTTTTTT.

The chain employs TRBV29-1 and TRBJ2-6, with D hard to call. The CDR3 is 13 residues long. Germline assignment: CDR1 SQVTM and CDR2 ANQGSEA. V lost 8 bases to trimming and J lost 4 bases, with 12 bases between them. The CDR3 region has the DNA TGCAGCCCCACCGCGGCCGGGGCCAACGTCCTGACTTTC. It encodes CSPTAAGANVLTF.

The V call is TRBV5-1, the J call TRBJ1-1; 7 bases are a match to TRBD1. Per germline, CDR1 SGHRS and CDR2 YFSETQ. V was pared by 4 bases and J by 12 bases, with 9 bases of the junction left unmatched. The CDR3 is 12 residues long. The CDR3 here is CASSRTGGETFF. For the CDR3, the DNA is TGCGCCAGCAGCCGGACAGGCGGCGAGACTTTCTTT.

V gene TRBV19 combines with J gene TRBJ1-4, with D unresolved. The ends were cut back, 3 bases at V and 3 bases at J, with 8 bases in the middle. Germline CDR1 and CDR2: LNHDA and SQIVND (reference sequence). The CDR3 length is 14 residues. The CDR3 is CASSIGGANEKLFF. The CDR3 nucleotides read TGTGCCAGTAGTATCGGCGGGGCTAATGAAAAACTGTTTTTT.

The J gene is TRBJ2-7, the V gene TRBV7-6; 9 bases line up with TRBD1. The trim removed 0 bases at V and 3 bases at J, leaving 3 bases unmatched. CDR1 is SGHVS, CDR2 FNYEAQ, per germline. The CDR3 loop spans 15 amino acids. CDR3 residues: CASSLAGQGLYEQYF. The DNA for the CDR3 is TGTGCCAGCAGCTTAGCGGGACAGGGCCTCTACGAGCAGTACTTC.

V and J are TRBV7-2 and TRBJ1-4; D unclear. Trimming pared 5 bases from V and 5 bases from J, leaving 15 bases between. This CDR3 is built from 15 residues. Germline lookup yields CDR1 SGHTA and CDR2 FQGNSA. CDR3 bases: TGTGCCAGCAGCCAGGATGGCCGGTTGAATGAAAAACTGTTTTTT. Its translation is CASSQDGRLNEKLFF. Full variable domain (remainder filled in from reference TRBV7-2 and TRBJ1-4): GAGVSQSPSNKVTEKGKDVELRCDPISGHTALYWYRQSLGQGLEFLIYFQGNSAPDKSGLPSDRFSAERTGGSVSTLTIQRTQQEDSAVYLCASSQDGRLNEKLFFGSGTQLSVL.

J is TRBJ1-1 and V is TRBV27; TRBD1 is a possible D gene (6 bases). With 6 bases removed from V and 1 base from J, the gap between germline ends came to 15 bases. Germline CDR1 and CDR2: MNHEY and SMNVEV (reference sequence). CDR3 size: 15 residues. Written as DNA, the CDR3 is TGTGCCAGCAGGCCTTGGGAGGGGGGGAACACTGAAGCTTTCTTT. Residues: CASRPWEGGNTEAFF.